This T cell receptor beta chain originates from a study of T-cell memory formation after mild COVID-19. The overall study: TCR clusters largely stayed donor specific.

The ends were cut back, 0 bases at V and 6 bases at J, with 17 bases in the middle. This CDR3 has 16 amino acids. Germline V lookup: CDR1 SGHKS, CDR2 YYEKEE (reference sequence). This clonotype appeared a few times. With constant-segment primers, 5'RACE yielded cDNA libraries of TCR alpha and TCR beta that carried sample barcodes and UMIs. TCRdb reprocessed the 5' RACE reads with MiXCR, giving one entry per CDR3 protein. This sample carries 200,000 to 250,000 distinct CDR3 sequences, roughly 10% of them seen once, and the ten largest clones take 3% to 4%. The chain has TRBV5-5 and TRBJ2-3; tentatively, D is TRBD2 (7 bases). The sequence derives from a young man who had mild COVID-19 (a few samples of this study predate the infection). Cell type and time point are not known. The sample was PBMCs or a T cell subset sorted from them (not recorded which). The CDR3 here is CASSLEDGGPWDTQYF. The CDR3 DNA is TGTGCCAGCAGCTTGGAGGACGGGGGGCCTTGGGATACGCAGTATTTT.